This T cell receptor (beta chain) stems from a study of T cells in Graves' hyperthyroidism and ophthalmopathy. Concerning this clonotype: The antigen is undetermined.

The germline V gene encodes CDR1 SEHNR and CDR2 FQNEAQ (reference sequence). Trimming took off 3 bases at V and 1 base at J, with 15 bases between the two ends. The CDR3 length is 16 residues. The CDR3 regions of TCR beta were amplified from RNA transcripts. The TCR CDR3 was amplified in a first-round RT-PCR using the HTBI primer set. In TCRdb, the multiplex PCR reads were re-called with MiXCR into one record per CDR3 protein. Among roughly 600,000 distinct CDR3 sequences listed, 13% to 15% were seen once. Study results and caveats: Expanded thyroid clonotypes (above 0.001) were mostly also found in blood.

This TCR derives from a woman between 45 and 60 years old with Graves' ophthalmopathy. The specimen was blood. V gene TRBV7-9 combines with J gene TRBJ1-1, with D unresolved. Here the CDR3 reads CASSFSWGTGNTEAFF. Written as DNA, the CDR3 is TGTGCCAGCAGCTTCTCTTGGGGAACTGGGAACACTGAAGCTTTCTTT.